These 4 T cell receptor beta chains originate from one sample sequenced in a study of identifying expanded T cells in peripheral blood. Assay: immunoSEQ multiplex PCR; the TCRdb copy retains only in-frame clones and omits some. The sample consists of 100,000 to 150,000 clones, around four fifths of them appearing once. Specimen: blood. These receptors all stem from a person aged 18-70 years in good health.

The chain is built from TRBV2 and TRBJ2-7; 7 bases are shared with TRBD1. Germline CDR1 is SNHLY and CDR2 is FYNNEI. The junction had 11 bases not matched to a gene; V was cut back by 4 bases and J by 2 bases. This CDR3 has 16 residues. DNA of the CDR3: TGTGCCAGCAGTGCCAACACGGACAGGTGGGCCTACGAGCAGTACTTC. It specifies CASSANTDRWAYEQYF.

The V call is TRBV6-6, the J call TRBJ1-1, with TRBD1 as a possible D gene (5 bases). Germline assignment: CDR1 MNHNY and CDR2 SVGAGI (reference sequence). The CDR3 length is 15 residues. The V gene lost 7 bases and the J gene lost 1 base, with 16 bases spanning the gap. The CDR3 sequence is CASKSPGLKNTEAFF. CDR3 nucleotides: TGTGCCAGCAAAAGTCCGGGACTGAAGAACACTGAAGCTTTCTTT.

In its sample, this clone was seen once. This chain connects TRBV2 to TRBJ2-2; D possibly matches TRBD1 or TRBD2 (6 bases each). The V end was cut by 5 bases, the J end by 6 bases, with 10 bases between. Germline assignment: CDR1 SNHLY and CDR2 FYNNEI. The CDR3 covers 13 residues. In nucleotides, the CDR3 is TGTGCCAGCAGTTGGGGGGCGGCCGGGGAGCTGTTTTTT. This gives the protein CASSWGAAGELFF.

About this clone: Other DNA sequences in this sample translate to the same CDR3. This chain joins TRBV7-9 and TRBJ1-1; weak D call: TRBD1 (5 bases). Deletions cut 1 base from V and 4 bases from J, with 7 bases between. Looked up from germline, CDR1 is SEHNR and CDR2 is FQNEAQ (reference sequence). The CDR3 contains 13 residues. The CDR3 here is CASSLGQGTEAFF. In nucleotides, the CDR3 is TGTGCCAGCAGCTTAGGGCAGGGCACTGAAGCTTTCTTT.